The clone carrying this TCR beta chain was recorded many times. Its target is not known. With iRepertoire HTBI primers and Arm-PCR of CDR3 regions, TCR beta libraries were built. Original processing methods: In the combined samples, approximately 64 TRBV and 14 to 15 TRBJ segments were identified. TCRdb analysed the multiplex PCR reads with MiXCR anew, one entry per CDR3 protein. Clone size and V and J calls follow TCRdb, not the original study. The sample carries roughly 400,000 distinct CDR3 sequences, roughly a fifth recorded once. The sample originates from a study of regulatory T cells in long-lasting Graves disease. The sample's time point: persistent/refractory GD, antithyroid drugs over 5 years with positive TRAb. Extracted PBMC RNA gave rise to the TCR library. Findings and caveats of the study: Persistent disease exhibited a predilection for TRBV28, TRBJ1-2 and TRBJ2-5. Study of thyroid tissue was not done, with only peripheral blood studied. Newly diagnosed patients shared about a thousand public clonotypes; persistent patients shared 2,500 to 3,000.

CDR3 length: 11 residues. The germline CDR1 and CDR2 sequences are DFQATT and SNEGSKA (reference sequence). V shed 4 bases and J shed 5 bases, with 8 bases lying between them. The input for sequencing was peripheral blood mononuclear cells (PBMCs), taken when the disease was refractory, from a patient treated with antithyroid drugs. This clonotype was sampled from a female donor with Graves disease. The J gene is TRBJ2-5, the V gene TRBV20-1, with D hard to call. CDR3 amino acids: CSAINWETQYF. CDR3 sequence (DNA): TGCAGTGCTATAAACTGGGAGACCCAGTACTTC.